This record looks at one T cell receptor beta chain sequence and its context. The data are from a study of shared clonotypes between healthy human individuals. With V trimmed by 2 bases and J by 6 bases, 2 bases remained unmatched. There are 14 residues in the CDR3. CDR1 and CDR2 (germline): KGHSH, LQKENI. The protocol was immunoSEQ multiplex PCR, while the TCRdb copy is restricted to in-frame clones and leaves out a portion. The top ten hold more than 10% of the sample, which has about 460,000 clones, roughly three quarters seen once. What was sequenced was PBMCs. The chain employs TRBV18 and TRBJ2-1, with 9 bases matching TRBD1. This TCR came from a woman aged 40 to 49 in good health. Some clones in this sample may be carry-over from other donors' samples. The CDR3 here is CASSPSDRGNEQFF. CDR3 DNA sequence: TGTGCCAGCTCACCATCGGACAGGGGCAATGAGCAGTTCTTC.